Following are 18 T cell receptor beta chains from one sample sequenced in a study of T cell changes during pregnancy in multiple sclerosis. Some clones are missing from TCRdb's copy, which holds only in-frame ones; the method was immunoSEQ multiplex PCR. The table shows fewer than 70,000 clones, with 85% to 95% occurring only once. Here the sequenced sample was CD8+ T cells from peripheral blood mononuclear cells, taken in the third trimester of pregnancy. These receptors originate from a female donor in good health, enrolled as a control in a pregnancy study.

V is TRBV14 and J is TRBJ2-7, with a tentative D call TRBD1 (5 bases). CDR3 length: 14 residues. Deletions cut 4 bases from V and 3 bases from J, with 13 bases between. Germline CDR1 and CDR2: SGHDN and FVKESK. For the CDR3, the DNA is TGTGCCAGCAGCCTTTTTGACAGTGGCTACGAGCAGTACTTC. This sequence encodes CASSLFDSGYEQYF. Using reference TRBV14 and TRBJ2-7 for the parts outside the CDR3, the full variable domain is EAGVTQFPSHSVIEKGQTVTLRCDPISGHDNLYWYRRVMGKEIKFLLHFVKESKQDESGMPNNRFLAERTGGTYSTLKVQPAELEDSGVYFCASSLFDSGYEQYFGPGTRLTVT.

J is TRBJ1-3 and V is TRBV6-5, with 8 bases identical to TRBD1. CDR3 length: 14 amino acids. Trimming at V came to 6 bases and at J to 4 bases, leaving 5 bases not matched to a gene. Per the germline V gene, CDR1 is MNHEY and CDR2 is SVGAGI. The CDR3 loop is CASRVDRAGNTIYF. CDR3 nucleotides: TGTGCCAGCAGGGTGGACAGGGCAGGAAACACCATATATTTT.

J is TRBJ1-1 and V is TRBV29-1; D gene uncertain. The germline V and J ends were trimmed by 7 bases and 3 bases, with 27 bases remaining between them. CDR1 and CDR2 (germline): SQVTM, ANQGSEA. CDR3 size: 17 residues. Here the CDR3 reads CSAERVRKDGSDTEAFF. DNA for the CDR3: TGCAGCGCCGAGAGAGTGAGGAAGGATGGGTCGGACACTGAAGCTTTCTTT.

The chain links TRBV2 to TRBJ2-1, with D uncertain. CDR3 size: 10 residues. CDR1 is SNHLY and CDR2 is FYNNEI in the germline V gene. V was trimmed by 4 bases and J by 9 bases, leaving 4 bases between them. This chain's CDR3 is CASSAGEQFF. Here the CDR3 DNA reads TGTGCCAGCAGTGCGGGTGAGCAGTTCTTC.

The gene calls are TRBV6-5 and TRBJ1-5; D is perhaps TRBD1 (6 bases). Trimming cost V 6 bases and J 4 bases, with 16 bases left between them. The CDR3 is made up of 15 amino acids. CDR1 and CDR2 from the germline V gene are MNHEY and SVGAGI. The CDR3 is CASRTNRVGNQPQHF. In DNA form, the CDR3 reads TGTGCCAGCAGGACTAACAGGGTCGGAAATCAGCCCCAGCATTTT.

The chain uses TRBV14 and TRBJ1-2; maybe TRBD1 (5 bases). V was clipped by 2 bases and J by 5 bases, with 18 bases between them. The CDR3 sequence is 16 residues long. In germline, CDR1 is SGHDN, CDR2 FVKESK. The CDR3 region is CASSQMGGDRGYGYTF. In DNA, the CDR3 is TGTGCCAGCAGCCAAATGGGAGGGGACCGCGGGTATGGCTACACCTTC.

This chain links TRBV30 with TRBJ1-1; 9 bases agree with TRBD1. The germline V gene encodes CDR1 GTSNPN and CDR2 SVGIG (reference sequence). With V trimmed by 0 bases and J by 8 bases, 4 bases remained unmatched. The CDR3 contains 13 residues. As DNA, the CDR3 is TGTGCCTGGAGTGTGACAGGGGGGTCCGAAGCTTTCTTT. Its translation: CAWSVTGGSEAFF.

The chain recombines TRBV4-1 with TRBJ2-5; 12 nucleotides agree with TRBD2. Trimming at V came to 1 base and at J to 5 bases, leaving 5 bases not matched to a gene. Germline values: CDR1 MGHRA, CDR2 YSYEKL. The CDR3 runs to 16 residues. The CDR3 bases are TGCGCCAGCAGCCAAGCTGGGACTAGCGGGCGGGAGACCCAGTACTTC. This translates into CASSQAGTSGRETQYF.

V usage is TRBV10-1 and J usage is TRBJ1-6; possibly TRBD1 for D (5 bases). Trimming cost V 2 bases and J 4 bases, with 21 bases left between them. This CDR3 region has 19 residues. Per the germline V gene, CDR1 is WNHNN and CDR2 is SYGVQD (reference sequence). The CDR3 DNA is TGCGCCAGCAGTGAGGGGAGGGGCCTACGACATAAATATAATTCACCCCTCCACTTT. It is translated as CASSEGRGLRHKYNSPLHF.

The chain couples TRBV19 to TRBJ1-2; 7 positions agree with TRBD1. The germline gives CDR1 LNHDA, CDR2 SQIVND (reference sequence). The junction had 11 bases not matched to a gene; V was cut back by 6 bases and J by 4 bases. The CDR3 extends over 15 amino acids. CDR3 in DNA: TGTGCCAGTAGAGAGGGGGCGGGCTACCCCTATGGCTACACCTTC. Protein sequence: CASREGAGYPYGYTF.

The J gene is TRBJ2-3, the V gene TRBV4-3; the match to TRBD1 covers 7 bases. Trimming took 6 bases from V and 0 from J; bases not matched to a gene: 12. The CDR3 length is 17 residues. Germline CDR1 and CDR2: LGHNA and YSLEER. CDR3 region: CASSPQTGTESTDTQYF. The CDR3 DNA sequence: TGCGCCAGCAGTCCACAAACCGGGACAGAAAGCACAGATACGCAGTATTTT.

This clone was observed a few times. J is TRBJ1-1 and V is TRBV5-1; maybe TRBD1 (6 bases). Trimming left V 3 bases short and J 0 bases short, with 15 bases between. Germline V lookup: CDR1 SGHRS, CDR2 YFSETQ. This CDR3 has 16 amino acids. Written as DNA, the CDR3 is TGCGCCAGCAGCTCTACAGGGAGGGGGATGAACACTGAAGCTTTCTTT. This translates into CASSSTGRGMNTEAFF.

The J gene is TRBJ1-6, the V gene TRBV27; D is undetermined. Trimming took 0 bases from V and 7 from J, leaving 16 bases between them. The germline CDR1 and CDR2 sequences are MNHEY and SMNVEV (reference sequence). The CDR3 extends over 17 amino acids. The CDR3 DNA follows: TGTGCCAGCAGTTTATCCGTCTATTCTGCGGAGAATTCACCCCTCCACTTT. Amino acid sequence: CASSLSVYSAENSPLHF.

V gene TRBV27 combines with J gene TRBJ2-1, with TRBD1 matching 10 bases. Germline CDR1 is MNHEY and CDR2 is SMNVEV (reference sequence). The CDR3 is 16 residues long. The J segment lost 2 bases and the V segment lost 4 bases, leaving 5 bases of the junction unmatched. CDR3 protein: CASSYQTGGPYNEQFF. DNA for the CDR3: TGTGCCAGCAGTTACCAGACAGGGGGCCCCTACAATGAGCAGTTCTTC.

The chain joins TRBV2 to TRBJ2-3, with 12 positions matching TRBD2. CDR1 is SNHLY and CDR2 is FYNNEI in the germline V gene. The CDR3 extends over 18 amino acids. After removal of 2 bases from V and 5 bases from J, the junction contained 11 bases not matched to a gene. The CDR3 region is CASSETLSSGGARDTQYF. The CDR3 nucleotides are TGTGCCAGCAGTGAAACCCTCTCTAGCGGGGGGGCACGAGATACGCAGTATTTT.

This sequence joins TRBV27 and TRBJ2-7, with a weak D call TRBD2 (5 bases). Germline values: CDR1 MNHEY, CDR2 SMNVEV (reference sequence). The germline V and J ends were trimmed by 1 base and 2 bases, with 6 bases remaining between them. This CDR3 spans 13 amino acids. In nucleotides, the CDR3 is TGTGCCAGCAGTTTATTCGGGGCCTACGAGCAGTACTTC. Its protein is CASSLFGAYEQYF.

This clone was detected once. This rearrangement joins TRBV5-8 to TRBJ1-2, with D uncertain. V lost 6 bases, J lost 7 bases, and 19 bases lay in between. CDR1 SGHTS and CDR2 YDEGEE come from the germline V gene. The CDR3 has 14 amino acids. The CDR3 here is CASKAGFNYGGYTF. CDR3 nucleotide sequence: TGTGCCAGCAAGGCGGGATTTAACTATGGTGGCTACACCTTC.

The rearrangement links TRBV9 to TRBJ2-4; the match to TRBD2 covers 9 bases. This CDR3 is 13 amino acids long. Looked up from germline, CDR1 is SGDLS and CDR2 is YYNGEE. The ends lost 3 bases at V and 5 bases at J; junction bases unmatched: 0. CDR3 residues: CASSGLAENIQYF. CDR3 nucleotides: TGTGCCAGCAGCGGACTAGCGGAAAACATTCAGTACTTC.